This T cell receptor beta chain was retrieved from a study of cytomegalovirus exposure and HLA in healthy donors. General study points: Immune exposure information available was restricted to CMV serostatus.

A word on this clone: Its antigen is unknown.

Trimming left V 5 bases short and J 0 bases short, with 13 bases between. Germline V lookup: CDR1 SGHAT, CDR2 FQNNGV. This CDR3 region has 15 residues. With 60 Vbeta and 13 Jbeta primers, the PCR was carried out. Produced via immunoSEQ multiplex PCR; TCRdb's table is partial and in-frame only. The table lists over 120,000 clones, roughly 80% of them singletons. The chain has TRBV11-2 and TRBJ1-1, with D maybe TRBD1 (5 bases). The sequencing input was PBMCs. The sequence came from a woman in her thirties in good health and CMV-seronegative. This chain's CDR3 is CASSRQAGLNTEAFF. CDR3 bases: TGTGCCAGCAGCCGCCAGGCAGGGTTGAACACTGAAGCTTTCTTT.